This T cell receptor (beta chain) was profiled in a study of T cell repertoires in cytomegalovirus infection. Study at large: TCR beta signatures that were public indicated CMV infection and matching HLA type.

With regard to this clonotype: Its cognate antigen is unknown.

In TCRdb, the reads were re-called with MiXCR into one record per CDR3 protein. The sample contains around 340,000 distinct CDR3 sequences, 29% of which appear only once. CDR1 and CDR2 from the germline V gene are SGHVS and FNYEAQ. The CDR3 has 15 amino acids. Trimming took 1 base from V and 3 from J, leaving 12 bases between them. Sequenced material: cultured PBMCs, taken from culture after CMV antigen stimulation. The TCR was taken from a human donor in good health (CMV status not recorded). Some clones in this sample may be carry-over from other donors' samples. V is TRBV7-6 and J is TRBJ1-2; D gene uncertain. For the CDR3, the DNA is TGTGCCAGCAGCTTAGAGGCAGCAAGTCACTATGGCTACACCTTC. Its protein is CASSLEAASHYGYTF.